Sequencing of this TCR beta chain was carried out in a study of cytomegalovirus exposure and HLA in healthy donors. Study outcomes and limitations: A later analysis reportedly identified an Asian-associated ancestry cluster as carrying fewer N-insertions than the approximately 640-donor mean. The authors reported that TCR beta sequences could predict HLA-A and HLA-B alleles. These predictions were accurate for most subjects in the first cohort. Testing in vitro showed a few CMV-associated chains specific for CMV antigens.

Amplification used 60 Vbeta primers and 13 Jbeta primers. TCRdb's copy holds only in-frame clones and misses some; the assay was immunoSEQ multiplex PCR. Of roughly 150,000 clones in the sample, approximately 79% are singletons; the top ten hold roughly 0.69%. This CDR3 contains 15 residues. The germline V and J ends were trimmed by 6 bases and 5 bases, with 17 bases remaining between them. The germline V gene encodes CDR1 MNHNS and CDR2 SASEGT. About this clone: The antigen is undetermined. Other DNA sequences in this sample translate to the same CDR3.

V is TRBV6-1 and J is TRBJ1-5, with D perhaps matching TRBD1 (5 bases). The TCR was taken from a male donor in good health and CMV-seronegative. Sequenced input: PBMCs. The chain's CDR3 is CASRGGQGNYQPQHF. The CDR3 nucleotides read TGTGCCAGCAGAGGTGGGCAGGGTAACTATCAGCCCCAGCATTTT.